This T cell receptor (beta chain) is drawn from a study of CXCR3-negative and CXCR3-positive naive CD8 T cells. Study results and caveats: Hydrophobicity of TRB CDR3s was greater in CXCR3-positive naive cells than in CXCR3-negative naive cells.

Germline V CDR1 and CDR2: LNHNV, YYDKDF (reference sequence). This CDR3 is built from 15 residues. Note on this clonotype: As yet, its antigen is unknown.

UMI-labeled 5' RACE TRB cDNA libraries were prepared from the cells. TCRdb re-called the 5' RACE reads; one entry per CDR3 protein, DNA not given. The sample table sets out about 89,000 distinct CDR3 sequences. Sequencing used naive CXCR3+ CD8+ T cells from blood. The subset: CD45RO-CCR7+CD27+CD95- naive CD8+ T cells expressing CXCR3 (TNR3+). The origin of this receptor is a human donor in good health. Some clones in this sample may be carry-over from other donors' samples. The J gene is TRBJ2-5, the V gene TRBV15. The chain's CDR3 is CATSRDPGLQETQYF.